This TCR beta chain derives from a study of chemoradiotherapy in HPV16-positive cancers. Study results and limitations: During treatment, candidate HPV-specific clones and E7-related motifs expanded in tumor.

Repertoires were generated with immunoSEQ multiplex PCR, while TCRdb's copy carries only in-frame clones and drops some. Of under 15,000 clones in the sample, 80% to 90% are singletons; the top ten hold about 2.6%. On this clone: The target antigen is unknown.

The V gene lost 2 bases and the J gene lost 7 bases, with 11 bases spanning the gap. The CDR3 is 13 amino acids. CDR1 MGHDK and CDR2 SYGVNS come from the germline V gene. This receptor was identified in a human donor with HPV-associated anogenital cancer. Sample: blood, taken from a patient who underwent chemoradiotherapy. This sequence joins TRBV25-1 and TRBJ1-2; D might be TRBD1 (5 bases). The CDR3 sequence: CASSEITGAGYTF. The CDR3 coding sequence is TGTGCCAGCAGTGAAATAACAGGAGCTGGCTACACCTTC.